These 13 T cell receptor beta chains came from one sample sequenced in a study of T cells in Graves' hyperthyroidism and ophthalmopathy. There were TCR beta CDR3 regions amplified from RNA transcripts. RT-PCR in the first round (using the HTBI primer set) targeted the TCR CDR3. TCRdb independently ran MiXCR on the multiplex PCR reads; one entry per CDR3 protein. The repertoire holds roughly 420,000 distinct CDR3 sequences, more than 15% seen once, with 11% to 15% in the top ten. Source material: blood. The source is a woman under 30 with Graves' hyperthyroidism.

This clonotype was observed a handful of times. CDR3 nucleotides: TGCAGCGTTGAGAGGGGGCTCGAGCAGTACTTC. Translating gives CSVERGLEQYF. This chain joins TRBV29-1 and TRBJ2-7, with 7 bases identical to TRBD1. With V trimmed by 3 bases and J by 6 bases, 2 bases remained unmatched. Looked up from germline, CDR1 is SQVTM and CDR2 is ANQGSEA. The CDR3 has 11 residues.

This chain links TRBV5-8 with TRBJ1-5; D is uncertain. V was clipped by 1 base and J by 3 bases, with 8 bases between them. The CDR3 is 14 residues long. Germline V lookup: CDR1 SGHTS, CDR2 YDEGEE. The CDR3 coding sequence is TGTGCCAGCAGCTTGTCGCACCCCAATCAGCCCCAGCATTTT. This translates into CASSLSHPNQPQHF.

This sequence joins TRBV20-1 and TRBJ2-1, with D perhaps matching TRBD2 (5 bases). The CDR3 totals 16 residues. The germline gives CDR1 DFQATT, CDR2 SNEGSKA (reference sequence). Trimming left V 0 bases short and J 0 bases short, with 12 bases between. CDR3 sequence (DNA): TGCAGTGCTAGAGATACTAGACACTACTCCTACAATGAGCAGTTCTTC. Translated, it gives CSARDTRHYSYNEQFF.

This chain joins TRBV7-9 and TRBJ1-1; no definite D call. Germline assignment: CDR1 SEHNR and CDR2 FQNEAQ (reference sequence). The CDR3 is made up of 11 amino acids. V lost 5 bases, J lost 7 bases, and 8 bases lay in between. The CDR3 DNA is TGTGCCAGCAGCCCGGGTCTTGAAGCTTTCTTT. Its protein product is CASSPGLEAFF.

This clonotype was counted many times. The V gene is TRBV6-5, the J gene TRBJ1-4, with D maybe TRBD1 (5 bases). Trimming took off 2 bases at V and 8 bases at J, with 15 bases between the two ends. The CDR3 loop spans 15 amino acids. The V gene's germline CDR1 is MNHEY and CDR2 SVGAGI. For the CDR3, the DNA is TGTGCCAGCAGTTACGGAGGGGCTGTTGTCGAAAAACTGTTTTTT. As protein: CASSYGGAVVEKLFF.

The rearrangement links TRBV15 to TRBJ2-6, with D perhaps being TRBD1 or TRBD2 (6 bases each). The germline CDR1 and CDR2 sequences are LNHNV and YYDKDF (reference sequence). This CDR3 contains 19 residues. V was trimmed by 2 bases and J by 0 bases, leaving 17 bases between them. The CDR3 DNA sequence: TGTGCCACCAGCAGAACATCTTGGGGGGCGACCTCTGGGGCCAACGTCCTGACTTTC. It yields the protein CATSRTSWGATSGANVLTF.

The V call is TRBV28, the J call TRBJ2-1, with TRBD2 matching 12 bases. The J segment lost 4 bases and the V segment lost 7 bases, leaving 8 bases of the junction unmatched. The CDR3 has 16 amino acids. Looked up from germline, CDR1 is MDHEN and CDR2 is SYDVKM. The CDR3 is CASTEGTSGSYNEQFF. The DNA of the CDR3 is TGTGCCAGCACCGAGGGGACTAGCGGGTCATACAATGAGCAGTTCTTC.

This clonotype was counted at least ten times. The J gene is TRBJ2-7, the V gene TRBV5-1; TRBD1 agrees at 10 bases. The CDR3 is made up of 15 amino acids. Germline CDR1 reads SGHRS; CDR2 reads YFSETQ. The ends lost 0 bases at V and 3 bases at J; junction bases unmatched: 3. The CDR3 reads CASSLAGTGVYEQYF. CDR3 nucleotides: TGCGCCAGCAGCTTGGCCGGGACAGGGGTCTACGAGCAGTACTTC.

At least ten counts were recorded for this clonotype. CDR3 in amino acids: CSVNTGPPYEQYF. The DNA for the CDR3 is TGCAGCGTGAATACCGGGCCTCCCTACGAGCAGTACTTC. This chain links TRBV29-1 with TRBJ2-7; D remains unclear. The V end was cut by 6 bases, the J end by 2 bases, with 14 bases between. The CDR3 runs 13 residues. Germline loops: CDR1 SQVTM, CDR2 ANQGSEA.

The chain combines TRBV27 with TRBJ2-5; D not resolved. V was pared by 2 bases and J by 0 bases, with 4 bases between. CDR3 length equals 13 residues. Germline V gene sequence: CDR1 MNHEY, CDR2 SMNVEV (reference sequence). CDR3 sequence (DNA): TGTGCCAGCAGTTTAAACTACCAAGAGACCCAGTACTTC. Translating gives CASSLNYQETQYF.

Ten or more counts support this clonotype. V usage is TRBV20-1 and J usage is TRBJ1-1, with D uncertain. CDR1 and CDR2 from the germline V gene are DFQATT and SNEGSKA (reference sequence). V lost 0 bases and J lost 1, with 12 bases in between. This CDR3 has 15 amino acids. This CDR3 reads CSARDPKAPNTEAFF. The CDR3 DNA sequence: TGCAGTGCTAGAGACCCTAAGGCTCCGAACACTGAAGCTTTCTTT.

Turning to this clonotype: One end of the junction does not line up with germline, which may come from a read error. The genes are TRBV15 and TRBJ2-5; the match to TRBD2 covers 11 bases. CDR1 and CDR2 from the germline V gene are LNHNV and YYDKDF (reference sequence). The CDR3 runs to 16 residues. CDR3: CATSRSGTSGQETRYF. In nucleotides, the CDR3 is TGTGCCACCAGCAGAAGCGGGACTAGCGGACAAGAGACCCGGTACTTC.

This clonotype was counted at least ten times. This rearrangement joins TRBV5-1 to TRBJ2-3; D gene unclear. Germline loops: CDR1 SGHRS, CDR2 YFSETQ. Trimming left V 0 bases short and J 4 bases short, with 9 bases between. CDR3 length: 14 residues. For the CDR3, the DNA is TGCGCCAGCAGCTTGGTTTCTGGATCAGATACGCAGTATTTT. It codes for CASSLVSGSDTQYF.